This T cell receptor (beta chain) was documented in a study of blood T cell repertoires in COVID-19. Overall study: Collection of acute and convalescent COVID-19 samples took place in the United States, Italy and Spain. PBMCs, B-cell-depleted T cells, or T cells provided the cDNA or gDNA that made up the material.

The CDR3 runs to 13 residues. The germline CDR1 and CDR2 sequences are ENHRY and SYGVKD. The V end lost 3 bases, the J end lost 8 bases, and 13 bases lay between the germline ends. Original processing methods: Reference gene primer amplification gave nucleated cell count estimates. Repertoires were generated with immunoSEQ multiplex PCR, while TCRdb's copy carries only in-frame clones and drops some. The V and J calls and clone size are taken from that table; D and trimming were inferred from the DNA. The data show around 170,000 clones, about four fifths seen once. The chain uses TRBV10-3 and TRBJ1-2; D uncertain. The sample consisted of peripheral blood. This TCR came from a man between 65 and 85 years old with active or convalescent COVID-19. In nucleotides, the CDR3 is TGTGCCATCAGTGACAGGCCCCAAGGAGGCTACACCTTC. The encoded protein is CAISDRPQGGYTF.